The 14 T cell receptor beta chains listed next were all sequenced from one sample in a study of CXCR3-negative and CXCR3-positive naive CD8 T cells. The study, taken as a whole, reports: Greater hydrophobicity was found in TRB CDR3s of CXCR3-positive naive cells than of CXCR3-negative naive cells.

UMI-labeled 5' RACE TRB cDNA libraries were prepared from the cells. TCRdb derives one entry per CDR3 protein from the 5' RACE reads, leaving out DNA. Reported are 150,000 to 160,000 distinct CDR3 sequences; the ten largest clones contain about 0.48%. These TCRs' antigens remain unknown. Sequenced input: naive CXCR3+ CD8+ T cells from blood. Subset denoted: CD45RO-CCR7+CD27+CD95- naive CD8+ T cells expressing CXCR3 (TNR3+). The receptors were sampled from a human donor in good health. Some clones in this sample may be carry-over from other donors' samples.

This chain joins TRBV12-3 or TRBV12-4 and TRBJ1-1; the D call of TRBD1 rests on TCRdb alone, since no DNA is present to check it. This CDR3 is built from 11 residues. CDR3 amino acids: CASSLGQYFLF.

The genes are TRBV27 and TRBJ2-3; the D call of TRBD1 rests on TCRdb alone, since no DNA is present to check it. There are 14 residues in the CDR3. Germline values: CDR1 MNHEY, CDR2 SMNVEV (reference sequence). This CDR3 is CATGVLSSTDTQYF.

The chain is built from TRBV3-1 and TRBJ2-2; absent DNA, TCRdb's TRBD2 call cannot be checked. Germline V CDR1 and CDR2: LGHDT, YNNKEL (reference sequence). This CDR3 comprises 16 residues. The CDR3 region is CASSPGLAGLTGELFF.

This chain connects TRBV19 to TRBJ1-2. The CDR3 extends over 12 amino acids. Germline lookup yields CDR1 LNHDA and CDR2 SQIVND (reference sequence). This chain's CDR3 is CASSTEAYGYTF.

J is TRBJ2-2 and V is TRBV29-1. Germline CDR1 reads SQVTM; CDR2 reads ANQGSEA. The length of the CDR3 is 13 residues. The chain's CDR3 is CSVVSAGTGELFF.

The chain's CDR3 is CASRVLIGGMDTQYF. The chain links TRBV6-6 to TRBJ2-3; TCRdb's D gene call, TRBD1, goes unchecked for lack of DNA. The germline gives CDR1 MNHNY, CDR2 SVGAGI (reference sequence). This CDR3 has 15 residues.

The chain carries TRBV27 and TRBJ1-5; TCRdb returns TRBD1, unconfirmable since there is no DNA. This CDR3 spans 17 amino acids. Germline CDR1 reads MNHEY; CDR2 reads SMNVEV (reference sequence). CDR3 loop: CASSSHPGPAANQPQHF.

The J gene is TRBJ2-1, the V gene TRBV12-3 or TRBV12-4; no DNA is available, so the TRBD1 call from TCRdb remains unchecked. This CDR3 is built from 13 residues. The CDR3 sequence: CASSSQGADEQFF.

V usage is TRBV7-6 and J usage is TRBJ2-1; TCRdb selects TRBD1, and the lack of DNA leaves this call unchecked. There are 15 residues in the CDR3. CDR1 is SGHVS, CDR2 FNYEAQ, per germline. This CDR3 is CASSAGPTGKNEQFF.

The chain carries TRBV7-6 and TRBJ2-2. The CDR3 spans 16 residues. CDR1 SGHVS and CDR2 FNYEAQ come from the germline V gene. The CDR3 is CASSFRAGDNTGELFF.

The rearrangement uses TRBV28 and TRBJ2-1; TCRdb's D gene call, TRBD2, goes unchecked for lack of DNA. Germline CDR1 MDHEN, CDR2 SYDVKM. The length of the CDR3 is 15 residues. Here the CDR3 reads CASSFSGGANNEQFF.

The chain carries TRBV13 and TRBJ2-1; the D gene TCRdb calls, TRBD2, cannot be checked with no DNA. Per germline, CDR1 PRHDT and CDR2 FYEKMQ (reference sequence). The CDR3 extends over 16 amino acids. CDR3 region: CASSLGTSGRINEQFF.

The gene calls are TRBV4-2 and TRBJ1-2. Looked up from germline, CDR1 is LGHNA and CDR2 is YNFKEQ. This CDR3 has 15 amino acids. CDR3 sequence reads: CASSQELSTHYGYTF.

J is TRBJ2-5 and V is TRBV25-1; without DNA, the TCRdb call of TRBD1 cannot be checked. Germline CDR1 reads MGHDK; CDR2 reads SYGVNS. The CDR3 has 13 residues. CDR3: CASSRGALETQYF.